These 23 T cell receptor beta chains share one sample of origin, sequenced in a study of cytomegalovirus exposure and HLA in healthy donors. Researchers ran the PCR with 60 Vbeta and 13 Jbeta primers. Sequencing was performed with immunoSEQ multiplex PCR; in TCRdb, only in-frame clones are kept and a portion is missing. The sample lists around 200,000 clones, 82% occurring once. Source material: PBMCs. The receptors come from a woman aged 40-49 years in good health and CMV-seronegative.

The chain joins TRBV14 to TRBJ2-1, with TRBD2 matching over 12 bases. Trimming took 0 bases from V and 6 from J; bases not matched to a gene: 6. CDR1 SGHDN and CDR2 FVKESK come from the germline V gene. The CDR3 loop spans 17 amino acids. The CDR3 coding sequence is TGTGCCAGCAGCCAAGACGCGGGGGGACTAGCGGGCAATGAGCAGTTCTTC. Its translation is CASSQDAGGLAGNEQFF.

The chain is built from TRBV10-3 and TRBJ1-2, with 10 nucleotides matching TRBD1. The CDR3 has 17 residues. Germline V gene lookup returns CDR1 ENHRY and CDR2 SYGVKD. With 3 bases clipped from V and 1 base from J, the junction kept 8 bases outside the gene matches. The CDR3 DNA reads TGTGCCATCAGTGAAGCGCCTGGGACAGGGGTTAACTATGGCTACACCTTC. Translated, it gives CAISEAPGTGVNYGYTF.

This chain links TRBV27 with TRBJ2-3; tentatively, D is TRBD1 (5 bases). The CDR3 consists of 16 residues. Trimming cost V 8 bases and J 1 base, with 19 bases left between them. Germline loops: CDR1 MNHEY, CDR2 SMNVEV (reference sequence). CDR3 in amino acids: CASALGPSPRTDTQYF. In DNA form, the CDR3 reads TGTGCCAGCGCCCTGGGGCCTTCCCCCCGCACAGATACGCAGTATTTT.

V and J are TRBV7-8 and TRBJ2-6; a weak D match, TRBD2 (7 bases). Germline CDR1 SGHVS, CDR2 FQNEAQ. The germline V and J ends were trimmed by 2 bases and 0 bases, with 17 bases remaining between them. This CDR3 contains 19 residues. DNA for the CDR3: TGTGCCAGCAGCTTACGTCGAGGAGGGGGGGGCTCTGGGGCCAACGTCCTGACTTTC. This translates into CASSLRRGGGGSGANVLTF.

The chain links TRBV27 to TRBJ1-3; 7 nucleotides align to TRBD1. This CDR3 has 13 residues. Germline CDR1 reads MNHEY; CDR2 reads SMNVEV (reference sequence). V shed 6 bases and J 8 bases; nucleotides not matched to a gene: 7. CDR3 coding DNA: TGTGCCAGCAGATTGACAGGGTCAGACACCATATATTTT. This translates into CASRLTGSDTIYF.

The chain couples TRBV5-8 to TRBJ2-7; tentatively, D is TRBD2 (5 bases). This CDR3 contains 14 residues. With 5 bases removed from V and 1 base from J, the gap between germline ends came to 13 bases. Germline CDR1 and CDR2: SGHTS and YDEGEE. In DNA form, the CDR3 reads TGTGCCAGCAGGACCCGGGGAGTGTCCTACGAGCAGTACTTC. Protein sequence: CASRTRGVSYEQYF.

This chain links TRBV5-1 with TRBJ2-7; TRBD2 matches at 8 bases. The junction had 18 bases not matched to a gene; V was cut back by 1 base and J by 0 bases. CDR3 length equals 20 residues. In germline, CDR1 is SGHRS, CDR2 YFSETQ. CDR3 sequence reads: CASSLTAGDHQPPDSYEQYF. Here the CDR3 DNA reads TGCGCCAGCAGCTTGACAGCGGGAGACCACCAACCGCCGGACTCCTACGAGCAGTACTTC.

The chain couples TRBV5-6 to TRBJ1-2; D gene uncertain. The germline CDR1 and CDR2 sequences are SGHDT and YYEEEE. Trimming stripped 0 bases from V and 7 bases from J, with 10 bases between. This CDR3 has 13 amino acids. In nucleotides, the CDR3 is TGTGCCAGCAGCTTGGCGCGTTCCGGTGGCTACACCTTC. Translating gives CASSLARSGGYTF.

The gene calls are TRBV4-2 and TRBJ2-5, with TRBD2 identical over 10 bases. The CDR3 totals 16 residues. Germline CDR1 is LGHNA and CDR2 is YNFKEQ. Losses at the gene ends were 1 base for V and 5 bases for J; bases not matched to a gene: 7. DNA for the CDR3: TGTGCCAGCAGCCAAGTTCTAGCGGGGGCCTGGGAGACCCAGTACTTC. This codes for CASSQVLAGAWETQYF.

The genes are TRBV5-8 and TRBJ2-3; a possible D gene is TRBD2 (6 bases). This CDR3 is built from 14 residues. Trimming stripped 9 bases from V and 1 base from J, with 15 bases between. Germline CDR1 reads SGHTS; CDR2 reads YDEGEE. DNA of the CDR3: TGTGCCACCAGACGGGGGAGACGCACAGATACGCAGTATTTT. It is translated as CATRRGRRTDTQYF.

The gene calls are TRBV5-1 and TRBJ1-3, with TRBD1 as a possible D gene (6 bases). CDR1 is SGHRS and CDR2 is YFSETQ in the germline V gene. V shed 4 bases and J shed 7 bases, with 18 bases lying between them. The CDR3 length is 15 residues. The CDR3 reads CASSPETGKLNTIYF. In DNA, the CDR3 is TGCGCCAGCAGCCCAGAAACAGGGAAGTTGAACACCATATATTTT.

The chain joins TRBV7-3 to TRBJ2-1; 8 bases align to TRBD1. The V gene end was trimmed by 5 bases and the J gene end by 3 bases; junction bases not matched to a gene: 6. From germline, CDR1 is SGHTA and CDR2 FQGTGA. The CDR3 has 15 amino acids. Here the CDR3 DNA reads TGTGCCAGCAGCCGACAGGGGCTCCACTACAATGAGCAGTTCTTC. Encoded protein: CASSRQGLHYNEQFF. The full variable domain, with the rest looked up from reference TRBV7-3 and TRBJ2-1, is GAGVSQTPSNKVTEKGKYVELRCDPISGHTALYWYRQSLGQGPEFLIYFQGTGAADDSGLPNDRFFAVRPEGSVSTLKIQRTERGDSAVYLCASSRQGLHYNEQFFGPGTRLTVL.

V usage is TRBV5-8 and J usage is TRBJ2-7, with no clear D. Per germline, CDR1 SGHTS and CDR2 YDEGEE. This CDR3 is built from 14 residues. Trimming removed 1 base from V and 2 bases from J, with 10 bases in between. CDR3 sequence: CASSLQVRTYEQYF. CDR3 coding DNA: TGTGCCAGCAGCTTGCAGGTGCGAACCTACGAGCAGTACTTC.

The chain carries TRBV5-1 and TRBJ2-2; 9 nucleotides agree with TRBD1. Germline CDR1 reads SGHRS; CDR2 reads YFSETQ. Losses at the gene ends were 7 bases for V and 2 bases for J; bases not matched to a gene: 6. CDR3 length: 15 amino acids. CDR3 in DNA: TGCGCCAGCCGGGAGACAGGGGGAAACACCGGGGAGCTGTTTTTT. Protein: CASRETGGNTGELFF.

The CDR3 DNA reads as TGCGCCAGCAGCTTGGGGACACCCTACACAGATACGCAGTATTTT. Amino acids: CASSLGTPYTDTQYF. The V and J genes are TRBV5-1 and TRBJ2-3; possibly TRBD1 for D (5 bases). Per the germline V gene, CDR1 is SGHRS and CDR2 is YFSETQ. Trimming removed 0 bases at V and 2 bases at J, with 10 bases between. The CDR3 has 15 residues.

To note about this clone: The sample carries other DNA sequences with the same CDR3. The genes are TRBV30 and TRBJ2-7; no definite D call. The CDR3 contains 11 residues. Germline CDR1 GTSNPN, CDR2 SVGIG (reference sequence). V was clipped by 0 bases and J by 4 bases, with 4 bases between them. The CDR3 DNA sequence: TGTGCCTGGAGTGTACTGTACGAGCAGTACTTC. It translates to CAWSVLYEQYF.

V is TRBV5-1 and J is TRBJ1-1; the match to TRBD1 covers 9 bases. J was trimmed by 3 bases and V by 5 bases; bases with no gene match: 11. The CDR3 is 16 amino acids. Germline lookup yields CDR1 SGHRS and CDR2 YFSETQ. DNA of the CDR3: TGCGCCAGCAGAATTACAGGGGGCGCTGCGCACACTGAAGCTTTCTTT. Its protein is CASRITGGAAHTEAFF.

The V call is TRBV10-1, the J call TRBJ2-2, with a tentative D call TRBD2 (5 bases). The CDR3 is 14 residues long. CDR1 and CDR2 (germline): WNHNN, SYGVQD (reference sequence). V was cut by 1 base and J by 3 bases, with 6 bases left in between. CDR3 region: CASSELRDTGELFF. The CDR3 nucleotides are TGCGCCAGCAGTGAGTTGCGGGACACCGGGGAGCTGTTTTTT.

The V call is TRBV9, the J call TRBJ2-2, with D possibly being TRBD2 (5 bases). CDR3 length equals 19 residues. Trimming cost V 3 bases and J 0 bases, with 21 bases left between them. CDR1 and CDR2 (germline): SGDLS, YYNGEE. The CDR3 nucleotides read TGTGCCAGCAGCGCAGAATGGGAGTTGGGCGCTTCGAACACCGGGGAGCTGTTTTTT. Residues: CASSAEWELGASNTGELFF.

This clone was seen just once. The chain uses TRBV7-9 and TRBJ2-2; 7 nucleotides match TRBD1. V lost 5 bases to trimming and J lost 1 base; unmatched junction nucleotides: 4. Germline V gene lookup returns CDR1 SEHNR and CDR2 FQNEAQ (reference sequence). The CDR3 sequence is 15 residues long. The CDR3 is CASSPGQENTGELFF. The CDR3 DNA follows: TGTGCCAGCAGCCCCGGACAGGAGAACACCGGGGAGCTGTTTTTT. Full variable domain (rest looked up from reference TRBV7-9 and TRBJ2-2): DTGVSQNPRHKITKRGQNVTFRCDPISEHNRLYWYRQTLGQGPEFLTYFQNEAQLEKSRLLSDRFSAERPKGSFSTLEIQRTEQGDSAMYLCASSPGQENTGELFFGEGSRLTVL.

A word on this clone: Compared with germline, one end of the junction differs, possibly owing to a read error. The gene calls are TRBV27 and TRBJ1-5; 7 bases map to TRBD1. The CDR3 is 15 amino acids. Germline values: CDR1 MNHEY, CDR2 SMNVEV (reference sequence). CDR3 sequence reads: CASRLQGVSNQPQHF. CDR3 in DNA: TGTGCCAGCCGTTTGCAGGGGGTTAGCAATCAGCCCCAGCATTTT.

V and J are TRBV2 and TRBJ1-3, with 8 nucleotides matching TRBD1. The CDR3 contains 17 residues. With V trimmed by 3 bases and J by 4 bases, 11 bases remained unmatched. CDR1 and CDR2 from the germline V gene are SNHLY and FYNNEI. In DNA, the CDR3 is TGTGCCAGCAGTGACCGTGAGGCCAGGGGGCGAGGAAACACCATATATTTT. Residues: CASSDREARGRGNTIYF.

Concerning this clone itself: An end of the junction differs from the germline gene, which may be a read error. The genes are TRBV7-9 and TRBJ2-1; the D is unclear. CDR3 length: 12 residues. In germline, CDR1 is SEHNR, CDR2 FQNEAQ (reference sequence). The CDR3 is CSSSPHRGEQFF. The CDR3 DNA follows: TGTTCCAGCAGCCCGCACCGTGGCGAGCAGTTCTTC.